This TCR beta chain was recorded in a study of sequential checkpoint blockade in melanoma. Study overall: First-line arms were nivolumab then ipilimumab, or the reverse, randomized 1:1. TCRβ was sequenced from DNA of 90 to 95 pretreatment tumors. About two dozen patients had matched tumor biopsies before treatment and at week 13 after nivolumab or ipilimumab alone. General study points: Patients with week-13 increases in T-cell fraction and clonality benefited about 30 times more often.

The protocol was immunoSEQ multiplex PCR, while the TCRdb copy is restricted to in-frame clones and leaves out a portion. The sample holds roughly 9,100 clones, 20% to 25% seen once. CDR3 size: 14 residues. V was clipped by 1 base and J by 7 bases, with 11 bases between them. Germline CDR1 reads LNHDA; CDR2 reads SQIVND (reference sequence). This sample's treatment: randomized to nivolumab then ipilimumab (arm A) or the reverse (arm B). As to this clone: Its antigen remains unknown.

The rearrangement uses TRBV19 and TRBJ2-1; maybe TRBD1 (6 bases). The source material was tumor tissue (inferred from file names), sampled from a patient given nivolumab and ipilimumab in sequence. The TCR sequence derives from a human donor with melanoma. CDR3 sequence: CASSIVTGRNEQFF. The CDR3, as DNA: TGTGCCAGTAGTATAGTGACAGGTCGGAATGAGCAGTTCTTC.